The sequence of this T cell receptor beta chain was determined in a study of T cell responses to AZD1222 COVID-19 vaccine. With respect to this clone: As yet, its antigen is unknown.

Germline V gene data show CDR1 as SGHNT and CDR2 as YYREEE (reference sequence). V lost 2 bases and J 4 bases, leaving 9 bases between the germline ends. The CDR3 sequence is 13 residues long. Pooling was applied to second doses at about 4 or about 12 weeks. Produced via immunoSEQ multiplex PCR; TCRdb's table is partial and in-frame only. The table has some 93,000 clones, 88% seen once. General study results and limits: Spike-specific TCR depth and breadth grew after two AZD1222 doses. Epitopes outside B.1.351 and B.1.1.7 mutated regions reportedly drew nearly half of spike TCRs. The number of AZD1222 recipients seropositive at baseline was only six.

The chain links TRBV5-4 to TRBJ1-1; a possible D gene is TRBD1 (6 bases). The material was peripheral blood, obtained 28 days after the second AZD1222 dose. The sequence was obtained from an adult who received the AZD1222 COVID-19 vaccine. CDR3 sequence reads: CASSFQQGTEAFF. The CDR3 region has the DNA TGTGCCAGCAGCTTCCAACAGGGCACTGAAGCTTTCTTT.